This TCR beta chain was identified in a study of neoadjuvant anti-PD-1 for oral cavity cancer. The assay was immunoSEQ multiplex PCR, and TCRdb's table has in-frame clones only and misses some. This sample has 14,000 or so clones; 55% to 75% occur once, and the top ten carry approximately 3.2%. Documented time point: after neoadjuvant nivolumab, at surgical resection. Cohort: HPV-negative, locally advanced oral cavity squamous cell carcinoma patients. Germline loops: CDR1 SNHLY, CDR2 FYNNEI. Trimming stripped 10 bases from V and 15 bases from J, with 31 bases between. The length of the CDR3 is 15 residues.

The sample consisted of PBMCs, taken after nivolumab (anti-PD-1) treatment. This chain uses TRBV2 with TRBJ2-1; D perhaps matches TRBD2 (6 bases). The TCR comes from a person aged 40 to 85 with oral cavity squamous cell carcinoma. CDR3 DNA: TGTGCCACCAGAAGCGCCGGGACTGTCTCCCTACAAACGTTCTTC. It is translated as CATRSAGTVSLQTFF.